Included here is one T cell receptor (beta chain) sequence, with context. What it recognizes is unknown. Germline V CDR1 and CDR2: SGHRS, YFSETQ. The CDR3 spans 16 residues. Trimming cost V 0 bases and J 1 base, with 13 bases left between them. CD4+ cells yielded CD45RA+ naive and CD45RA-negative memory subsets. The entry originates in a study of shared clonotypes between healthy human individuals. Overall study results and limits: Generation probabilities were higher for clonotypes shared across all four sorted-subset donors than for unshared ones.

Method: immunoSEQ multiplex PCR; TCRdb's copy keeps in-frame clones and lacks some. The sample has around 940,000 clones, 70% to 85% seen once; the top ten hold around 1.4%. This clonotype was obtained from a man aged 18 to 30 in good health. V and J are TRBV5-1 and TRBJ1-1, with a tentative D call TRBD1 (6 bases). What was sequenced was memory CD4+ T cells sorted from blood. Stated subset: CD45RA-negative fraction. The CDR3 DNA is TGCGCCAGCAGCTTGGGGGGGCCCATGGGGAACACTGAAGCTTTCTTT. It yields the protein CASSLGGPMGNTEAFF.